Sequencing of this T cell receptor (beta chain) was carried out in a study of shared clonotypes between healthy human individuals. In the study overall: The study used three CD4 naive, three CD4 memory, two CD8 naive and one CD8 memory plate per donor. Findings and caveats of the study: At large depth, rarefaction still showed sorted-subset sequencing to be incomplete. Specimens sampled were limited to blood, with tissue repertoires likely differing.

In this sample, this clone turned up a few times. Its specificity is unknown. Data came from immunoSEQ multiplex PCR; TCRdb stores just in-frame clones and leaves some out. The sample has roughly 2,500,000 clones; roughly 93% are singletons. The CDR3 extends over 12 amino acids. Germline assignment: CDR1 MNHNS and CDR2 SASEGT. V shed 2 bases and J shed 0 bases, with 1 base lying between them. The TCR sequence derives from a man younger than 35 in good health. Some clones in this sample may be carry-over from other donors' samples. The sequencing sample was made of naive CD4+ T cells from PBMCs. As for subset: CD45RA+ positively selected. V usage is TRBV6-1 and J usage is TRBJ1-1; D gene unclear. CDR3 sequence: CASSELNTEAFF. The CDR3, as DNA: TGTGCCAGCAGTGAACTGAACACTGAAGCTTTCTTT.